Below, 27 T cell receptor beta chains from the same sample are listed, as sequenced in a study of blood T cells in healthy people across ages. Next came a second PCR, run for roughly 6 to 11 cycles, which used a sample-barcoded 5' primer along with a J-beta primer mix. Using its own MiXCR run on the 5' RACE reads, TCRdb lists one record per CDR3 protein. The profile covers 1.5 million to 2 million distinct CDR3 sequences, with 28% appearing a single time and about 8% taken by the ten largest. What was sequenced was blood. These receptors originate from a woman under 40 in good health.

This clonotype was observed a few times. The V gene is TRBV2, the J gene TRBJ2-3, with 10 bases lining up with TRBD2. In germline, CDR1 is SNHLY, CDR2 FYNNEI. With 10 bases clipped from V and 3 bases from J, the junction kept 7 bases outside the gene matches. This CDR3 comprises 14 residues. Here the CDR3 reads CATKGLAPTDTQYF. CDR3 DNA: TGTGCCACCAAGGGACTAGCGCCAACAGATACGCAGTATTTT.

On this clonotype: An end of the junction does not agree with germline; a read error may underlie this. This chain uses TRBV5-1 with TRBJ2-1; D may be TRBD2 (6 bases). Germline CDR1 reads SGHRS; CDR2 reads YFSETQ. The CDR3 spans 12 residues. The CDR3 coding sequence is TGCGCCGGCAGCTGGGGGGATCTGGAGCAGTTCTTC. It specifies CAGSWGDLEQFF.

The chain has TRBV6-1 and TRBJ2-5, with TRBD1 matching over 7 bases. The J call may be incorrect, as the DNA end agrees better with TRBJ2-7. This CDR3 has 14 residues. Germline loops: CDR1 MNHNS, CDR2 SASEGT. CDR3 bases: TGTGCCAGCAGTGACTGGACAGGCAAAGGCGAGCAGTACTTC. This translates into CASSDWTGKGEQYF.

V and J are TRBV12-3 or TRBV12-4 and TRBJ2-5; D possibly uses TRBD1 or TRBD2 (5 bases each). Trimming stripped 6 bases from V and 5 bases from J, with 19 bases between. The CDR3 covers 15 residues. CDR3 sequence (DNA): TGTGCCAGCAGCCCTGGCCGCAGGGTAGCGGAGACCCAGTACTTC. This gives the protein CASSPGRRVAETQYF.

The V and J genes are TRBV2 and TRBJ1-1; D uncertain. Germline CDR1 and CDR2: SNHLY and FYNNEI. The V end lost 4 bases, the J end lost 4 bases, and 16 bases lay between the germline ends. The CDR3 runs to 15 residues. The CDR3 loop reads CASSGGQAVGTEAFF. In DNA, the CDR3 is TGTGCCAGCAGTGGCGGGCAGGCGGTTGGCACTGAAGCTTTCTTT.

This clonotype appeared a few times. CDR3 in DNA: TGTGCCAGCAGCAAACAGGGCCCCGGACGGCCTCTATATGGCTACACCTTC. This codes for CASSKQGPGRPLYGYTF. J is TRBJ1-2 and V is TRBV21-1. TRBV21-1 is annotated as a pseudogene. The CDR3 extends over 17 amino acids.

Turning to this clonotype: The junction departs from germline at one end; a sequencing error may be responsible. This sequence joins TRBV29-1 and TRBJ2-3; D possibly uses TRBD1 or TRBD2 (5 bases each). The CDR3 runs 13 residues. Germline loops: CDR1 SQVTM, CDR2 ANQGSEA. CDR3 region: CTTRAGGTGTQYF. The CDR3 DNA is TGCACCACCCGGGCGGGTGGCACAGGTACGCAGTATTTT.

The genes are TRBV12-3 or TRBV12-4 and TRBJ2-3, with unresolved D. The CDR3 is made up of 13 amino acids. Trimming cost V 7 bases and J 2 bases, with 10 bases left between them. The CDR3 DNA follows: TGTGCCAGCACCTCAGGTCTCACAGATACGCAGTATTTT. It translates to CASTSGLTDTQYF.

The CDR3 nucleotides read TGTGCCAGCAGCTCCTACAGGGGCCGAGACGATGGCTACACCTTC. Translated, it gives CASSSYRGRDDGYTF. This chain joins TRBV7-9 and TRBJ1-2, with 7 bases identical to TRBD1. V shed 4 bases and J 6 bases; nucleotides not matched to a gene: 11. The CDR3 has 15 amino acids. Germline V gene sequence: CDR1 SEHNR, CDR2 FQNEAQ (reference sequence).

This clonotype turned up a few times. The V gene is TRBV10-3, the J gene TRBJ2-1, with D maybe TRBD2 (8 bases). This CDR3 comprises 14 residues. Germline values: CDR1 ENHRY, CDR2 SYGVKD. Trimming pared 6 bases from V and 7 bases from J, leaving 16 bases between. This CDR3 reads CAISREGARNEQFF. CDR3 DNA sequence: TGTGCCATCAGCCGGGAGGGGGCGAGGAATGAGCAGTTCTTC.

The rearrangement uses TRBV27 and TRBJ2-1; 11 bases map to TRBD2. In germline, CDR1 is MNHEY, CDR2 SMNVEV (reference sequence). V was clipped by 5 bases and J by 3 bases; unmatched bases: 12. CDR3 length: 18 amino acids. In nucleotides, the CDR3 is TGTGCCAGCAGTAACCCGGGGGCTAGCGGGAGGCACTACAATGAGCAGTTCTTC. The encoded protein is CASSNPGASGRHYNEQFF.

At least ten counts were recorded for this clonotype. The CDR3 loop is CASSQRDSPVFDEQFF. For the CDR3, the DNA is TGCGCCAGCAGCCAACGGGACTCCCCAGTTTTCGATGAGCAGTTCTTC. This chain uses TRBV4-1 with TRBJ2-1; perhaps TRBD2 as D (6 bases). Trimming took off 2 bases at V and 8 bases at J, with 19 bases between the two ends. CDR3 size: 16 residues. Germline CDR1 and CDR2: MGHRA and YSYEKL.

This clonotype appeared many times. The chain carries TRBV4-1 and TRBJ2-7; 11 nucleotides match TRBD1. The CDR3 sequence is 16 residues long. The trim removed 2 bases at V and 4 bases at J, leaving 7 bases unmatched. Looked up from germline, CDR1 is MGHRA and CDR2 is YSYEKL. The CDR3 DNA is TGCGCCAGCAGCCAACGAACCGGGACAGGGGGATACGAGCAGTACTTC. Translated: CASSQRTGTGGYEQYF.

Concerning this clonotype: A much larger clone lies a single base off, so this may be a read error. The limits of the CDR3 on the DNA are not certain, so only TCRdb's listed CDR3 is given. V and J are TRBV6-6 and TRBJ2-1. Germline V gene data show CDR1 as MNHNY and CDR2 as SVGAGI (reference sequence). Inclusive of both ends, the CDR3 amounts to 13 amino acids. CDR3 amino acids: CTSSYNCGNEQFF.

The gene calls are TRBV7-2 and TRBJ2-5; the match to TRBD2 covers 12 bases. Germline-derived CDR1 and CDR2 are SGHTA and FQGNSA. The CDR3 contains 15 residues. Germline trimming cut 6 bases from V and 5 bases from J; bases unmatched to any gene: 7. The DNA of the CDR3 is TGTGCCAGCAGACGACTAGCGGGAGTGGGGGAGACCCAGTACTTC. Translating it yields CASRRLAGVGETQYF.

This clonotype was seen more than once but under ten times. The chain joins TRBV6-1 to TRBJ2-5; 14 nucleotides match TRBD2. The CDR3 runs 16 residues. V dropped 4 bases and J dropped 5; count of bases not matched to a gene: 6. Germline assignment: CDR1 MNHNS and CDR2 SASEGT. The CDR3: CASSGGLAGGRETQYF. The DNA for the CDR3 is TGTGCCAGCAGTGGAGGACTAGCGGGGGGCAGGGAGACCCAGTACTTC.

This clonotype was detected many times. This chain joins TRBV5-1 and TRBJ2-5, with D unresolved. The germline V and J ends were trimmed by 0 bases and 5 bases, with 8 bases remaining between them. The CDR3 is 13 residues long. Germline assignment: CDR1 SGHRS and CDR2 YFSETQ. The CDR3 protein is CASSLVSPETQYF. CDR3 nucleotide sequence: TGCGCCAGCAGCTTGGTGTCCCCGGAGACCCAGTACTTC.

This rearrangement joins TRBV4-3 to TRBJ2-1; D unclear. CDR3 size: 17 residues. Trimming removed 3 bases from V and 0 bases from J, with 15 bases in between. The germline V gene encodes CDR1 LGHNA and CDR2 YSLEER. This CDR3 reads CASSHGLVPSSYNEQFF. CDR3 nucleotide sequence: TGCGCCAGCAGCCACGGATTGGTCCCCAGCTCCTACAATGAGCAGTTCTTC.

The chain has TRBV15 and TRBJ2-7; D gene ambiguous. CDR1 is LNHNV and CDR2 is YYDKDF in the germline V gene (reference sequence). The CDR3 covers 15 residues. V lost 4 bases to trimming and J lost 7 bases, with 20 bases between them. The CDR3 region has the DNA TGTGCCACCAGCATAACCCGGGCCTTTGACGATGAGCAGTACTTC. Protein product: CATSITRAFDDEQYF.

The J gene is TRBJ1-1, the V gene TRBV3-1, with D tentatively TRBD1 (6 bases). The length of the CDR3 is 15 residues. Germline CDR1 and CDR2: LGHDT and YNNKEL (reference sequence). The V and J ends lost 4 bases and 3 bases respectively, with 15 bases between them. This CDR3 reads CASSLAATGYTEAFF. Written as DNA, the CDR3 is TGTGCCAGCAGCCTAGCCGCGACAGGTTACACTGAAGCTTTCTTT.

This clonotype was seen a handful of times. J is TRBJ2-7 and V is TRBV10-3, with 7 bases fitting TRBD1. The CDR3 sequence is 14 residues long. Germline loops: CDR1 ENHRY, CDR2 SYGVKD. V shed 4 bases and J 0 bases; nucleotides not matched to a gene: 3. The CDR3 DNA follows: TGTGCCATCAGTGTACAGGGGTACTCCTACGAGCAGTACTTC. Amino acids: CAISVQGYSYEQYF.

This chain joins TRBV7-2 and TRBJ1-4; D is ambiguous. The length of the CDR3 is 13 residues. Germline-derived CDR1 and CDR2 are SGHTA and FQGNSA. The ends were cut back, 5 bases at V and 8 bases at J, with 12 bases in the middle. This chain's CDR3 is CASSARFGEKLFF. The CDR3 DNA reads TGTGCCAGCAGCGCCCGATTTGGGGAAAAACTGTTTTTT. The entire variable domain, with the rest obtained from reference TRBV7-2 and TRBJ1-4, is as follows: GAGVSQSPSNKVTEKGKDVELRCDPISGHTALYWYRQSLGQGLEFLIYFQGNSAPDKSGLPSDRFSAERTGGSVSTLTIQRTQQEDSAVYLCASSARFGEKLFFGSGTQLSVL.

The V gene is TRBV6-6, the J gene TRBJ1-5; the D gene is possibly TRBD1 (6 bases). Trimming removed 6 bases at V and 5 bases at J, with 11 bases between. Germline CDR1 is MNHNY and CDR2 is SVGAGI (reference sequence). This CDR3 has 13 amino acids. The CDR3 nucleotides read TGTGCCAGCAGGTACAGGGTTGATCAGCCCCAGCATTTT. Its protein is CASRYRVDQPQHF.

Of note for this clonotype: It may be a read error: a sequence one base away is much more abundant. This chain links TRBV10-2 with TRBJ2-3; D remains unclear. The CDR3 consists of 14 residues. V shed 4 bases and J shed 1 base, with 9 bases lying between them. CDR1 and CDR2 from the germline V gene are WSHSY and SAAADI. The CDR3: CASSVRACTDTQYF. For the CDR3, the DNA is TGCGCCAGCAGTGTTAGGGCCTGCACAGATACGCAGTATTTT.

The chain joins TRBV12-3 or TRBV12-4 to TRBJ2-1; a possible D gene is TRBD2 (6 bases). The CDR3 has 15 amino acids. V lost 2 bases to trimming and J lost 7 bases, with 15 bases between them. The CDR3 coding sequence is TGTGCCAGCAGTTTAAGGGCGGGGTCGGGAAATGAGCAGTTCTTC. Translation gives CASSLRAGSGNEQFF.

V is TRBV28 and J is TRBJ1-5, with D possibly TRBD1 on 5 matching bases. Deletions cut 4 bases from V and 2 bases from J, with 15 bases between. This CDR3 spans 16 amino acids. Germline CDR1 MDHEN, CDR2 SYDVKM. The CDR3 DNA reads TGTGCCAGCAGTTCCCGCGGCTTGGGGGGCAATCAGCCCCAGCATTTT. It yields the protein CASSSRGLGGNQPQHF. The entire variable domain, with the rest obtained from reference TRBV28 and TRBJ1-5, is as follows: DVKVTQSSRYLVKRTGEKVFLECVQDMDHENMFWYRQDPGLGLRLIYFSYDVKMKEKGDIPEGYSVSREKKERFSLILESASTNQTSMYLCASSSRGLGGNQPQHFGDGTRLSIL.

As to this clonotype: A read error may be the cause here, since a much bigger clone is one base away. In DNA form, the CDR3 reads TGTGCCAGCAGCCCCAAACTAGGGACCTTCTCCTACAATGAGCAGTACTTC. Protein product: CASSPKLGTFSYNEQYF. The chain uses TRBV7-9 and TRBJ2-4; D possibly matches TRBD1 or TRBD2 (5 bases each). This CDR3 is 17 amino acids long. Trimming took 5 bases from V and 13 from J, leaving 30 bases between them. Looked up from germline, CDR1 is SEHNR and CDR2 is FQNEAQ (reference sequence).